This T cell receptor beta chain emerged from a study of blood T cell repertoires in COVID-19. Study overall: COVID-19 samples from acute and convalescent phases originated in the United States, Italy and Spain. In each case, the material was cDNA or gDNA derived from T cells, B-cell-depleted T cells, or PBMCs.

CDR1 is LGHDT, CDR2 YNNKEL, per germline (reference sequence). The CDR3 is 18 residues long. With 3 bases removed from V and 3 bases from J, the gap between germline ends came to 24 bases. The authors' processing: Counts of nucleated cells, estimated from reference gene primer amplification, were obtained. Method: immunoSEQ multiplex PCR; TCRdb's copy keeps in-frame clones and lacks some. Clone size and V and J calls were adopted from that table, with D and trimming inferred from the DNA. The top ten clones hold around 3% of a sample with more than 85,000 clones, around nine tenths of them seen once.

This receptor was identified in a woman aged 50 to 60 with acute or convalescent COVID-19. The sample consisted of peripheral blood. The genes are TRBV3-1 (or the pseudogene TRBV3-2) and TRBJ2-7, with a tentative D call TRBD1 (6 bases). The CDR3 sequence is CASSHSLAMGAHRYEQYF. The CDR3 DNA reads as TGTGCCAGCAGCCACAGCCTAGCCATGGGGGCCCACCGCTACGAGCAGTACTTC.